These 32 T cell receptor beta chains were sequenced from one sample in a study of CD8 T cells in ankylosing spondylitis. TCRdb redid the calling of the 5' RACE reads with MiXCR, one entry per CDR3 protein. Of 250,000 to 300,000 distinct CDR3 sequences listed, 18% were seen once; the top ten hold about a third. The sequencing input was blood, either unsorted or a sorted T cell fraction (not recorded which). The receptors come from a male donor with ankylosing spondylitis or in good health (not recorded which).

The rearrangement joins TRBV12-3 or TRBV12-4 to TRBJ2-7, with D possibly TRBD1 on 6 matching bases. The CDR3 is 14 amino acids. V was shortened by 3 bases and J by 0 bases, with 9 bases between the two germline ends. The CDR3 sequence: CASSFGTHSYEQYF. The CDR3 region has the DNA TGTGCCAGCAGTTTCGGGACACACTCCTACGAGCAGTACTTC.

The chain has TRBV12-3 or TRBV12-4 and TRBJ1-1, with D tentatively TRBD1 (5 bases). CDR3 length equals 14 residues. Trimming stripped 1 base from V and 5 bases from J, with 11 bases between. The CDR3 bases are TGTGCCAGCAGTTTAGGGGGCTTTTTTACTGAAGCTTTCTTT. This sequence encodes CASSLGGFFTEAFF.

This clonotype was counted ten times or more. The V and J genes are TRBV29-1 and TRBJ2-2; D is ambiguous. The CDR3 loop spans 15 amino acids. V lost 3 bases and J lost 5, with 16 bases in between. Germline lookup yields CDR1 SQVTM and CDR2 ANQGSEA. DNA of the CDR3: TGCAGCGTTGAGGTCCCCGATCCTGGGACCGGGGAGCTGTTTTTT. It yields the protein CSVEVPDPGTGELFF.

The gene calls are TRBV6-1 and TRBJ1-2; unclear D gene. CDR3 length: 14 amino acids. Trimming took off 8 bases at V and 0 bases at J, with 13 bases between the two ends. CDR1 and CDR2 (germline): MNHNS, SASEGT. The CDR3 protein is CASGRTDTNYGYTF. CDR3 DNA: TGTGCCAGCGGGCGGACCGATACTAACTATGGCTACACCTTC.

This clonotype was seen once. At one end the junction does not follow the germline gene, possibly because of a read error. The chain uses TRBV12-3 or TRBV12-4 and TRBJ2-3; no definite D call. The CDR3 length is 12 residues. CDR3 region: CASKGMSDTQFF. The DNA of the CDR3 is TGTGCCAGCAAGGGTATGTCGGATACGCAGTTTTTT.

This clonotype was seen a handful of times. J is TRBJ2-7 and V is TRBV12-3 or TRBV12-4; D not certain. Trimming stripped 4 bases from V and 0 bases from J, with 16 bases between. There are 16 residues in the CDR3. The CDR3 here is CASSSPSYTNSYEQYF. For the CDR3, the DNA is TGTGCCAGCAGTTCGCCGTCTTACACAAACTCCTACGAGCAGTACTTC.

V and J are TRBV20-1 and TRBJ2-7; tentatively, D is TRBD1 (6 bases). The V end lost 2 bases, the J end lost 1 base, and 12 bases lay between the germline ends. The CDR3 spans 14 residues. Per the germline V gene, CDR1 is DFQATT and CDR2 is SNEGSKA (reference sequence). CDR3 protein: CSARQGLRSYEQYF. The CDR3 bases are TGCAGTGCTAGACAGGGGCTTCGGTCCTACGAGCAGTACTTC.

This clonotype was observed a handful of times. The chain employs TRBV6-2 or TRBV6-3 and TRBJ2-1; 13 bases line up with TRBD2. The V gene's germline CDR1 is MNHEY and CDR2 SVGEGT. Trimming removed 6 bases from V and 7 bases from J; junction bases left unmatched: 9. The CDR3 has 16 residues. This CDR3 reads CASRRLLAGGPNEQFF. In DNA form, the CDR3 reads TGTGCCAGCAGACGCCTACTAGCGGGAGGGCCGAATGAGCAGTTCTTC.

This clonotype was counted only a few times. This chain joins TRBV11-2 and TRBJ2-1; no clear D gene. The V end lost 5 bases, the J end lost 10 bases, and 12 bases lay between the germline ends. The CDR3 has 12 residues. From germline, CDR1 is SGHAT and CDR2 FQNNGV. CDR3 region: CASSPTWQEQFF. CDR3 coding DNA: TGTGCCAGCAGCCCGACATGGCAGGAGCAGTTCTTC.

This clonotype has a handful of counts. CDR3 sequence reads: CSASLGGGYTF. Here the CDR3 DNA reads TGCAGTGCTAGTCTGGGCGGTGGCTACACCTTC. The rearrangement joins TRBV20-1 to TRBJ1-2; D is undetermined. Germline V lookup: CDR1 DFQATT, CDR2 SNEGSKA (reference sequence). The CDR3 loop spans 11 amino acids. Trimming stripped 3 bases from V and 7 bases from J, with 9 bases between.

The gene calls are TRBV3-1 and TRBJ2-5; no clear D gene. V was pared by 0 bases and J by 4 bases, with 12 bases between. The CDR3 is 15 residues long. CDR1 is LGHDT, CDR2 YNNKEL, per germline (reference sequence). The CDR3 DNA is TGTGCCAGCAGCCAAGATAGGGTACCGCCAGAGACCCAGTACTTC. Translated: CASSQDRVPPETQYF.

This chain uses TRBV29-1 with TRBJ2-2; 8 bases fit TRBD1. Germline loops: CDR1 SQVTM, CDR2 ANQGSEA. CDR3 length equals 16 residues. The junction had 9 bases not matched to a gene; V was cut back by 3 bases and J by 3 bases. CDR3 amino acids: CSVEIPGQGYTGELFF. The CDR3 DNA reads as TGCAGCGTTGAGATCCCCGGACAGGGTTACACCGGGGAGCTGTTTTTT.

The chain recombines TRBV7-9 with TRBJ2-7; perhaps TRBD2 as D (5 bases). V lost 6 bases, J lost 4 bases, and 16 bases lay in between. Per germline, CDR1 SEHNR and CDR2 FQNEAQ (reference sequence). The CDR3 loop spans 14 amino acids. The CDR3 region has the DNA TGTGCCAGCAGTCCCCCGAGGGCCGGTTACGAGCAGTACTTC. It yields the protein CASSPPRAGYEQYF.

The CDR3, as DNA: TGTGCCAGCAGCTTAGAATACCTTGGACAGGGCACCGGGGAGCTGTTTTTT. Its protein product is CASSLEYLGQGTGELFF. The gene calls are TRBV7-6 and TRBJ2-2, with TRBD1 identical over 8 bases. CDR3 size: 17 residues. After removal of 1 base from V and 4 bases from J, the junction contained 8 bases not matched to a gene. Germline CDR1 reads SGHVS; CDR2 reads FNYEAQ.

There are a few counts of this clonotype. This rearrangement joins TRBV20-1 to TRBJ2-7; no clear D gene. Trimming took 1 base from V and 4 from J, leaving 5 bases between them. The V gene's germline CDR1 is DFQATT and CDR2 SNEGSKA (reference sequence). This CDR3 is built from 11 residues. The DNA for the CDR3 is TGCAGTGCTAGAGCTTTGTACGAGCAGTACTTC. Amino acid sequence: CSARALYEQYF.

The sample holds many counts of this clonotype. The chain couples TRBV20-1 to TRBJ2-3; 8 bases are shared with TRBD2. Germline lookup yields CDR1 DFQATT and CDR2 SNEGSKA (reference sequence). Germline trimming cut 7 bases from V and 3 bases from J; bases unmatched to any gene: 9. CDR3 length: 14 amino acids. CDR3 protein: CSETEAGETDTQYF. The CDR3 DNA follows: TGCAGTGAGACAGAAGCGGGAGAGACAGATACGCAGTATTTT.

This clonotype was detected many times. The gene calls are TRBV27 and TRBJ1-5, with D perhaps matching TRBD1 (5 bases). The CDR3 is 13 amino acids. The ends were cut back, 6 bases at V and 6 bases at J, with 12 bases in the middle. Germline lookup yields CDR1 MNHEY and CDR2 SMNVEV (reference sequence). The DNA of the CDR3 is TGTGCCAGCAGCCCAGGGTACCTTCAGCCCCAGCATTTT. Translated: CASSPGYLQPQHF.

The chain links TRBV7-9 to TRBJ2-7; D unresolved. V lost 5 bases to trimming and J lost 2 bases, with 7 bases between them. Germline V CDR1 and CDR2: SEHNR, FQNEAQ (reference sequence). There are 12 residues in the CDR3. Here the CDR3 reads CASSLRTYEQYF. The CDR3 DNA sequence: TGTGCCAGCAGCCTGAGAACCTACGAGCAGTACTTC.

V is TRBV9 and J is TRBJ2-3; D is perhaps TRBD2 (5 bases). Germline CDR1 and CDR2: SGDLS and YYNGEE. V lost 0 bases to trimming and J lost 0 bases, with 8 bases between them. CDR3 length equals 15 residues. In DNA, the CDR3 is TGTGCCAGCAGCGTAGGTCGGGGAAGCACAGATACGCAGTATTTT. Translating it yields CASSVGRGSTDTQYF.

The gene calls are TRBV6-2 or TRBV6-3 and TRBJ1-2; D is uncertain. CDR3 length equals 14 residues. Deletions cut 5 bases from V and 4 bases from J, with 14 bases between. CDR1 and CDR2 (germline): MNHEY, SVGEGT. The CDR3 DNA follows: TGTGCCAGCAGTCAACAGAGCTGGGGCTATGGCTACACCTTC. Amino acids: CASSQQSWGYGYTF.

V and J are TRBV29-1 and TRBJ1-4, with D uncertain. V was shortened by 0 bases and J by 5 bases, with 10 bases between the two germline ends. Per germline, CDR1 SQVTM and CDR2 ANQGSEA. The CDR3 extends over 14 amino acids. CDR3 coding DNA: TGCAGCGTTGAAGAAACGGGAGGAAATGAAAAACTGTTTTTT. Its translation is CSVEETGGNEKLFF.

This clonotype turned up a few times. The rearrangement links TRBV12-3 or TRBV12-4 to TRBJ2-3; 7 bases are shared with TRBD1. Losses at the gene ends were 6 bases for V and 2 bases for J; bases not matched to a gene: 5. This CDR3 has 14 residues. DNA of the CDR3: TGTGCCAGCAGGCGACAGGGTACCACAGATACGCAGTATTTT. It translates to CASRRQGTTDTQYF.

This clonotype has just a few counts. The rearrangement uses TRBV7-6 and TRBJ2-3; D not certain. The germline gives CDR1 SGHVS, CDR2 FNYEAQ. V dropped 1 base and J dropped 3 bases, with 8 bases sitting between them. The CDR3 runs to 14 residues. In DNA, the CDR3 is TGTGCCAGCAGCTTAGTAGACGGAACAGATACGCAGTATTTT. Translation: CASSLVDGTDTQYF.

This clonotype was observed at least ten times. J is TRBJ1-2 and V is TRBV29-1, with D maybe TRBD1 (5 bases). The CDR3 consists of 13 residues. V shed 0 bases and J shed 8 bases, with 13 bases lying between them. Germline CDR1 and CDR2: SQVTM and ANQGSEA. The CDR3 DNA is TGCAGCGTTGAAGATCTCGCAGGGTTCGGCTACACCTTC. It encodes CSVEDLAGFGYTF. The variable domain in full, completed from reference TRBV29-1 and TRBJ1-2, reads SAVISQKPSRDICQRGTSLTIQCQVDSQVTMMFWYRQQPGQSLTLIATANQGSEATYESGFVIDKFPISRPNLTFSTLTVSNMSPEDSSIYLCSVEDLAGFGYTFGSGTRLTVV.

J is TRBJ2-7 and V is TRBV27; 7 bases match TRBD2. Trimming removed 3 bases from V and 0 bases from J; junction bases left unmatched: 5. The CDR3 runs to 15 residues. Germline V gives CDR1 MNHEY, CDR2 SMNVEV (reference sequence). This CDR3 is CASSLAGLTSYEQYF. The CDR3 DNA follows: TGTGCCAGCAGTTTGGCGGGACTAACCTCCTACGAGCAGTACTTC.

V and J are TRBV7-8 and TRBJ2-3; 7 positions agree with TRBD2. The CDR3 covers 14 residues. V was pared by 6 bases and J by 4 bases, with 7 bases of the junction left unmatched. Germline V CDR1 and CDR2: SGHVS, FQNEAQ. DNA of the CDR3: TGTGCCAGCAGTGCCGCGGGAGTTCCAGATACGCAGTATTTT. Amino acid sequence: CASSAAGVPDTQYF. Looking up the rest from reference TRBV7-8 and TRBJ2-3 gives the full variable domain: GAGVSQSPRYKVAKRGQDVALRCDPISGHVSLFWYQQALGQGPEFLTYFQNEAQLDKSGLPSDRFFAERPEGSVSTLKIQRTQQEDSAVYLCASSAAGVPDTQYFGPGTRLTVL.

The CDR3 sequence is CASRGVGYEQYF. For the CDR3, the DNA is TGTGCCAGCAGGGGGGTTGGTTACGAGCAGTACTTC. The V call is TRBV12-3 or TRBV12-4, the J call TRBJ2-7; D may match TRBD1 or TRBD2 (5 bases each). This CDR3 spans 12 amino acids. Between the trimmed V and J ends, which lost 6 bases and 4 bases, there was a span of 10 bases.

This clonotype was recorded a few times. This sequence joins TRBV5-1 and TRBJ1-2; no definite D call. The CDR3 is 14 residues long. V was cut by 0 bases and J by 2 bases, with 8 bases left in between. CDR1 and CDR2 (germline): SGHRS, YFSETQ. The CDR3 DNA sequence: TGCGCCAGCAGCTTGGATGACTCAAACTATGGCTACACCTTC. Translating it yields CASSLDDSNYGYTF.

The V gene is TRBV15, the J gene TRBJ1-5; 8 bases agree with TRBD1. CDR3 length equals 14 residues. Germline trimming cut 4 bases from V and 2 bases from J; bases unmatched to any gene: 1. Germline values: CDR1 LNHNV, CDR2 YYDKDF (reference sequence). DNA for the CDR3: TGTGCCACCAGCAAGGACAGGGGCAATCAGCCCCAGCATTTT. Its translation is CATSKDRGNQPQHF.

This clonotype was detected a few times. This chain joins TRBV28 and TRBJ2-1, with D perhaps given as TRBD1 or TRBD2 (6 bases each). The V gene lost 7 bases and the J gene lost 4 bases, with 23 bases spanning the gap. CDR1 is MDHEN, CDR2 SYDVKM, per germline. This CDR3 comprises 17 residues. The CDR3 spells CASNPRGRASEYNEQFF. In DNA form, the CDR3 reads TGTGCCAGCAACCCTCGGGGGCGGGCTAGCGAGTACAATGAGCAGTTCTTC.

The chain links TRBV29-1 to TRBJ2-5; either TRBD1 or TRBD2 may supply D (5 bases each). This CDR3 spans 15 amino acids. The V gene's germline CDR1 is SQVTM and CDR2 ANQGSEA. Trimming stripped 4 bases from V and 0 bases from J, with 15 bases between. As DNA, the CDR3 is TGCAGCGTTGCCCGCGATGGGACCCACCAAGAGACCCAGTACTTC. It codes for CSVARDGTHQETQYF.

This clonotype has only a few counts. This chain joins TRBV12-3 or TRBV12-4 and TRBJ2-5; 9 positions match TRBD2. The CDR3 loop spans 15 amino acids. V lost 5 bases to trimming and J lost 5 bases; unmatched junction nucleotides: 9. CDR3: CASSPGTSLRETQYF. The CDR3 DNA follows: TGTGCCAGCAGTCCGGGGACTAGCCTCCGGGAGACCCAGTACTTC.